The 10 T cell receptor beta chains presented below share a single source sample, sequenced in a study of T-cell reconstitution after alpha-beta-depleted transplantation in children. Unique molecular identifiers featured in how the TCRbeta library was prepared. TCRdb analysed the PCR reads with MiXCR anew, one entry per CDR3 protein. The sample carries 250,000 to 300,000 distinct CDR3 sequences, around 9.6% recorded once. The sample in question was PBMCs from the stem cell graft donor, obtained from the stem cell graft. These receptors were taken from a human donor who donated a stem cell graft to a child with SCID.

This chain connects TRBV6-1 to TRBJ1-1, with D hard to call. The CDR3 covers 14 residues. Trimming cost V 3 bases and J 1 base, with 9 bases left between them. In germline, CDR1 is MNHNS, CDR2 SASEGT. This CDR3 reads CASSELETNTEAFF. The CDR3 coding sequence is TGTGCCAGCAGTGAGCTGGAGACGAACACTGAAGCTTTCTTT.

This chain's CDR3 is CATLSRPTETDALFYYEQYF. Written as DNA, the CDR3 is TGTGCCACCCTATCCCGCCCAACCGAGACAGATGCATTATTCTACTACGAGCAGTACTTC. The chain has TRBV6-2 or TRBV6-3 and TRBJ2-7, with D maybe TRBD1 (5 bases). Trimming cost V 10 bases and J 3 bases, with 37 bases left between them. Per germline, CDR1 MNHEY and CDR2 SVGEGT. This CDR3 is built from 20 residues.

This clonotype was counted between two and nine times. Written as DNA, the CDR3 is TGCGCCAGCAGCTTCGACAGAAACTACGAGCAGTACTTC. Translated, it gives CASSFDRNYEQYF. The chain combines TRBV5-1 with TRBJ2-7, with a weak D call TRBD1 (5 bases). The germline V and J ends were trimmed by 2 bases and 3 bases, with 9 bases remaining between them. This CDR3 region has 13 residues. CDR1 and CDR2 (germline): SGHRS, YFSETQ. Full variable domain (outside the CDR3, taken from reference TRBV5-1 and TRBJ2-7): KAGVTQTPRYLIKTRGQQVTLSCSPISGHRSVSWYQQTPGQGLQFLFEYFSETQRNKGNFPGRFSGRQFSNSRSEMNVSTLELGDSALYLCASSFDRNYEQYFGPGTRLTVT.

This clonotype was recorded many times. The J gene is TRBJ2-1, the V gene TRBV6-6; 9 nucleotides agree with TRBD2. The junction had 2 bases not matched to a gene; V was cut back by 0 bases and J by 5 bases. The length of the CDR3 is 15 residues. Germline V CDR1 and CDR2: MNHNY, SVGAGI (reference sequence). The CDR3 bases are TGTGCCAGCAGTTACTCGACTAGCGGTCACAATGAGCAGTTCTTC. Translation: CASSYSTSGHNEQFF.

This clonotype has a handful of counts. The chain joins TRBV20-1 to TRBJ2-3, with 11 positions matching TRBD2. CDR3 length: 13 amino acids. The V and J ends lost 2 bases and 14 bases, in that order; junction bases with no gene match: 9. Germline V gene sequence: CDR1 DFQATT, CDR2 SNEGSKA (reference sequence). The DNA for the CDR3 is TGCAGTGCTAGATCACTAGCGGGGGAGTTAAGGTATTTT. Its protein is CSARSLAGELRYF.

The chain is built from TRBV5-1 and TRBJ2-2; D is unclear. Trimming cost V 4 bases and J 3 bases, with 10 bases left between them. This CDR3 comprises 14 residues. The V gene's germline CDR1 is SGHRS and CDR2 YFSETQ. Written as DNA, the CDR3 is TGCGCCAGCAGCCTTAATATAGACACCGGGGAGCTGTTTTTT. Protein product: CASSLNIDTGELFF.

This clonotype was observed many times. The chain combines TRBV12-3 or TRBV12-4 with TRBJ2-1; D gene ambiguous. There are 11 residues in the CDR3. V lost 5 bases and J 14 bases, leaving 13 bases between the germline ends. The CDR3 DNA reads TGTGCCAGCAGTCACTACCCTCGAGAGTTCTTC. Protein product: CASSHYPREFF.

This sequence joins TRBV12-3 or TRBV12-4 and TRBJ2-2; TRBD1 aligns across 7 bases. CDR3 length: 15 residues. V lost 6 bases to trimming and J lost 7 bases; unmatched junction nucleotides: 11. CDR3 DNA sequence: TGTGCCAGCAGCCCCCAACAGGGGTTGGACGGGGAGCTGTTTTTT. Protein: CASSPQQGLDGELFF.

This clonotype was detected only a few times. The chain couples TRBV12-3 or TRBV12-4 to TRBJ2-5; D perhaps matches TRBD2 (6 bases). Trimming pared 1 base from V and 4 bases from J, leaving 10 bases between. The CDR3 has 14 amino acids. The CDR3 DNA follows: TGTGCCAGCAGTTTAGACGGGGGTTCAGAGACCCAGTACTTC. Residues: CASSLDGGSETQYF.

This clonotype was seen a handful of times. This chain links TRBV5-6 with TRBJ2-7; D might be TRBD1 (6 bases). The CDR3 covers 12 residues. V was trimmed by 0 bases and J by 8 bases, leaving 9 bases between them. The germline gives CDR1 SGHDT, CDR2 YYEEEE. Here the CDR3 DNA reads TGTGCCAGCAGCTTGGAGAGGGACAAGCAGTACTTC. It encodes CASSLERDKQYF.